The 14 T cell receptor beta chains reported below all come from one sample, sequenced in a study of control samples from healthy donors and cancer patients. Sequencing used immunoSEQ multiplex PCR; TCRdb keeps in-frame clones, though not all of them. Its listing shows about 200,000 clones. Sequenced sample: blood. Source of these receptors: a woman younger than 45 in good health.

The chain employs TRBV20-1 and TRBJ1-5; no clear D. Germline V gene lookup returns CDR1 DFQATT and CDR2 SNEGSKA (reference sequence). Trimming took 3 bases from V and 6 from J, leaving 12 bases between them. This CDR3 has 13 residues. In nucleotides, the CDR3 is TGCAGTGCTAGTACCGGGTGGGGTCAGCCCCAGCATTTT. Translating gives CSASTGWGQPQHF.

This rearrangement joins TRBV2 to TRBJ2-4, with D possibly being TRBD1 (6 bases). Germline CDR1 SNHLY, CDR2 FYNNEI. The V end was cut by 4 bases, the J end by 1 base, with 20 bases between. The length of the CDR3 is 18 residues. The CDR3 loop reads CASSVVGVMRGAKNIQYF. Here the CDR3 DNA reads TGTGCCAGCAGTGTTGTTGGGGTAATGAGGGGGGCCAAAAACATTCAGTACTTC.

The genes are TRBV4-3 and TRBJ1-6; D is possibly TRBD1 (6 bases). This CDR3 is 16 amino acids long. Between the trimmed V and J ends, which lost 6 bases and 7 bases, there was a span of 19 bases. Per germline, CDR1 LGHNA and CDR2 YSLEER. The CDR3 nucleotides are TGCGCCAGCAGGAGGAACCGCGGGACACTGAATTCACCCCTCCACTTT. Encoded protein: CASRRNRGTLNSPLHF.

The CDR3 DNA follows: TGCGCCAGCAGCTTGGGGGCGGCGGGGATCACAGATACGCAGTATTTT. It codes for CASSLGAAGITDTQYF. The V and J genes are TRBV5-1 and TRBJ2-3; a possible D gene is TRBD2 (6 bases). Germline V gene data show CDR1 as SGHRS and CDR2 as YFSETQ. The CDR3 spans 16 residues. Trimming removed 0 bases at V and 2 bases at J, with 13 bases between.

The chain employs TRBV7-6 and TRBJ2-1, with TRBD1 matching 7 bases. This CDR3 region has 16 residues. Germline values: CDR1 SGHVS, CDR2 FNYEAQ. J gave up 2 bases and V 1 base, and 5 bases lay outside the gene matches. CDR3 residues: CASSLDKQGPYNEQFF. CDR3 sequence (DNA): TGTGCCAGCAGCTTAGACAAACAGGGGCCCTACAATGAGCAGTTCTTC.

The chain employs TRBV19 and TRBJ2-7; 10 bases match TRBD1. Per germline, CDR1 LNHDA and CDR2 SQIVND (reference sequence). Losses at the gene ends were 3 bases for V and 3 bases for J; bases not matched to a gene: 2. There are 14 residues in the CDR3. CDR3: CASSMGTGVYEQYF. The CDR3 DNA reads TGTGCCAGTAGTATGGGGACAGGGGTCTACGAGCAGTACTTC. The full variable domain, with the rest looked up from reference TRBV19 and TRBJ2-7, is DGGITQSPKYLFRKEGQNVTLSCEQNLNHDAMYWYRQDPGQGLRLIYYSQIVNDFQKGDIAEGYSVSREKKESFPLTVTSAQKNPTAFYLCASSMGTGVYEQYFGPGTRLTVT.

This chain uses TRBV7-9 with TRBJ1-1; 8 bases map to TRBD1. Trimming took 2 bases from V and 5 from J; bases not matched to a gene: 4. This CDR3 is 14 amino acids long. The germline V gene encodes CDR1 SEHNR and CDR2 FQNEAQ (reference sequence). The CDR3 DNA follows: TGTGCCAGCAGCTTAAACAGGGGGAGGACTGAAGCTTTCTTT. It specifies CASSLNRGRTEAFF.

The rearrangement joins TRBV27 to TRBJ2-6; D is unresolved. CDR3 length equals 15 residues. The V gene's germline CDR1 is MNHEY and CDR2 SMNVEV (reference sequence). V lost 5 bases to trimming and J lost 0 bases, with 8 bases between them. The CDR3 spells CASSREISGANVLTF. DNA of the CDR3: TGTGCCAGCAGTCGAGAGATCTCTGGGGCCAACGTCCTGACTTTC.

V is TRBV3-1 (or the pseudogene TRBV3-2) and J is TRBJ1-2; 8 nucleotides line up with TRBD1. The CDR3 sequence is 16 residues long. V lost 4 bases and J lost 0; bases outside the gene matches: 7. Germline V gene data show CDR1 as LGHDT and CDR2 as YNNKEL (reference sequence). The CDR3 sequence is CASSPRTGRPNYGYTF. In nucleotides, the CDR3 is TGTGCCAGCAGCCCCCGGACAGGGAGGCCTAACTATGGCTACACCTTC.

The rearrangement links TRBV15 to TRBJ2-7; D is uncertain. CDR1 is LNHNV, CDR2 YYDKDF, per germline (reference sequence). V gave up 3 bases and J gave up 0 bases, with 9 bases separating them. This CDR3 contains 14 residues. The CDR3 reads CATSSRTGSYEQYF. The CDR3 DNA is TGTGCCACCAGCAGTCGGACGGGCTCCTACGAGCAGTACTTC.

The V call is TRBV7-2, the J call TRBJ1-5; D may be TRBD1 (5 bases). From germline, CDR1 is SGHTA and CDR2 FQGNSA. Between the trimmed V and J ends, which lost 0 bases and 7 bases, there was a span of 13 bases. This CDR3 region has 15 residues. The CDR3 is CASSLAPGPEQPQHF. CDR3 in DNA: TGTGCCAGCAGCTTAGCGCCGGGGCCCGAGCAGCCCCAGCATTTT.

The chain is built from TRBV18 and TRBJ1-6; D not certain. V gave up 6 bases and J gave up 8 bases, with 11 bases separating them. From germline, CDR1 is KGHSH and CDR2 LQKENI. The CDR3 is 13 amino acids. The CDR3 loop reads CASSRMRDSPLHF. The CDR3 DNA reads as TGTGCCAGCTCCCGGATGAGGGATTCACCCCTCCACTTT. Complete variable domain (other parts from reference TRBV18 and TRBJ1-6): NAGVMQNPRHLVRRRGQEARLRCSPMKGHSHVYWYRQLPEEGLKFMVYLQKENIIDESGMPKERFSAEFPKEGPSILRIQQVVRGDSAAYFCASSRMRDSPLHFGNGTRLTVT.

The chain uses TRBV10-3 and TRBJ2-7, with D uncertain. With 3 bases removed from V and 2 bases from J, the gap between germline ends came to 8 bases. CDR3 length: 13 amino acids. Germline-derived CDR1 and CDR2 are ENHRY and SYGVKD. The CDR3, as DNA: TGTGCCATCAGTGAACGTCCGACCTACGAGCAGTACTTC. It codes for CAISERPTYEQYF.

The chain carries TRBV19 and TRBJ1-1; TRBD1 might be the D (5 bases). CDR3 length: 14 amino acids. Between the trimmed V and J ends, which lost 4 bases and 0 bases, there was a span of 9 bases. Germline-derived CDR1 and CDR2 are LNHDA and SQIVND (reference sequence). The CDR3 spells CASSRRGMNTEAFF. Here the CDR3 DNA reads TGTGCCAGTAGTAGGAGGGGAATGAACACTGAAGCTTTCTTT.